This T cell receptor beta chain is from a study of blood T cell repertoires in COVID-19 (dated by TCRdb to 2020 to 2022). Background for the entire study: Samples from collaborators originated in the United States, Italy and Spain and spanned both the acute and convalescent phases of COVID-19. The sample metadata nearly always contained a de-identified subject ID, COVID-19 status, age in years and sex. The material from the prospective study consisted of cDNA or gDNA derived from T cells, B-cell-depleted T cells, or PBMCs. HLA class I and class II types, where available, came from metadata supplied by the sample provider rather than from assay-based typing. The dataset comprised deeply sampled blood TCRbeta repertoires from subjects exposed to, actively infected with, or recovered from COVID-19. Samples came from the ongoing ImmuneRACE study (first 160 participants) plus 1,254 subjects from 6 global collaborators. The repertoires were released in a freely available public database intended as a resource for research on the immune response to SARS-CoV-2.

From the cysteine up to the phenylalanine, the CDR3 has a length of 11 residues. Only CDR3 DNA remains: 33 bases, in frame from the first base. CDR1 and CDR2 (SGHNT, YYREEE) derive from the germline V gene (reference sequence). V trim: 9 bases; J trim: 4 bases; unmatched bases: 3. Comments on this clone: Its antigen is not yet known. One base away there is no much larger clone; base qualities are not given.

TCRbeta CDR3 regions were amplified from genomic DNA by means of the immunoSEQ Assay, a bias-controlled multiplex PCR. Concerning the study's data processing: The number of nucleated cells in each sample was estimated by amplification of reference gene primers within the assay. To quantify the absolute abundance of each unique TCRbeta CDR3 rearrangement, sequence reads were collapsed and filtered. For each sample, productive Simpson clonality was calculated as the square root of Simpson's diversity index across productive rearrangements. Drawn from immuneACCESS, this table holds only the in-frame rearrangements with V and J called that TCRdb kept. Clones are partly lost; checked studies trace under half to an unresolved V gene and leave the rest unexplained. V, J and clone size were drawn from that table, and D and trimming were deduced from the DNA. This sample lists around 200,000 clones; approximately 88% were detected once. Roughly 3.2% of the sample rests with the top ten.

What the study reported, not specific to this receptor: The quantity of clinical and demographic metadata differed by source and by participant and was supplied without curation.

Enrolling through a virtual design, the prospective study's participants ranged in age from roughly 18 to 90 years and lived across around 25 United States geographic areas. To assign participants to cohorts, the prospective study relied on clinical history that participants themselves reported in a screening survey and a study questionnaire. For ImmuneRACE Cohort 3, a participant was defined as recovered based on two consecutive negative NP/OP PCR tests, clearance by a healthcare professional, or resolution of symptoms. Each participant in the prospective study had whole blood, serum and a nasopharyngeal or oropharyngeal swab collected by mobile phlebotomists. Over a roughly 2-month period, participants in the prospective study had the option of providing additional blood draws and questionnaires. Prospective study blood samples were shipped either frozen or at room temperature before DNA extraction.

Recombination linked TRBV5-4 to TRBJ1-1; 7 central bases correspond to TRBD1. The source of this sequence is a woman aged 25 to 39 who had recovered from COVID-19. The source material was PBMCs or T cells enriched from blood (not recorded which). The CDR3 reads CATRGSTEAFF. The DNA is as follows: TGTGCCACCAGGGGGAGCACTGAAGCTTTCTTT.